A selection of T cell receptor beta chains follows, all from one sample in a study of shared clonotypes between healthy human individuals. Some clones are missing from TCRdb's copy, which holds only in-frame ones; the method was immunoSEQ multiplex PCR. The table lists fewer than 400,000 clones, around 74% of them singletons. The sequenced sample was memory CD4+ T cells sorted from blood. These TCRs come from a man aged 25-45 years in good health. Both conserved end residues are part of each CDR3. Each record gives: CDR3 length, D gene, clone size, V gene, J gene, CDR3 DNA, CDR3 protein. A D gene is named only where the DNA matches it firmly. Size is omitted from some rows. Given values are once, few, many or a class for expanded clones.

>15|NA|NA|TRBV5-1|TRBJ2-1
TGCGCCAGCAGCCTGGCCGGGACAAACGACAATGAGCAGTTCTTC
CASSLAGTNDNEQFF
>14|NA|NA|TRBV19|TRBJ2-3
TGTGCCAGTAGGAGGCTAGCGTCCACAGATACGCAGTATTTT
CASRRLASTDTQYF
>17|NA|NA|TRBV27|TRBJ2-3
TGTGCCAGCAGTCGAGGCGGAGCGCTCACCCGCACAGATACGCAGTATTTT
CASSRGGALTRTDTQYF
>18|NA|few|TRBV27|TRBJ2-2
TGTGCCAGCAGTTCCCTACAGTCAATAGCGAAGAACACCGGGGAGCTGTTTTTT
CASSSLQSIAKNTGELFF
>13|NA|many|TRBV11-2|TRBJ2-1
TGTGCCAGCAGAGGGCTAGCATACTATGAGCAGTTCTTC
CASRGLAYYEQFF
>12|TRBD1|NA|TRBV28|TRBJ1-2
TGTGCCAGCGGGGACAGGGGCTATGGCTACACCTTC
CASGDRGYGYTF
>21|TRBD2|NA|TRBV28|TRBJ2-3
TGTGCCAGCAGCAACTTGGAATCTAGCGGGAGGCTGATAATGGTCACAGATACGCAGTATTTT
CASSNLESSGRLIMVTDTQYF
>14|NA|NA|TRBV7-8|TRBJ1-1
TGTGCCAGCAGCTTAAATTTAGGGCTAACTGAAGCTTTCTTT
CASSLNLGLTEAFF
>14|NA|once|TRBV18|TRBJ2-7
TGTGCCAGCTCACCAGAGGCACCTGGGGACGAGCAGTACTTC
CASSPEAPGDEQYF
>13|NA|NA|TRBV18|TRBJ1-6
TGTGCCAGCTCCAGGGAGGAAAATTCACCCCTCCACTTT
CASSREENSPLHF
>13|TRBD1|once|TRBV11-2|TRBJ2-5
TGTGCCAGCAGCTCGGACAGGGATGGGACCCAGTACTTC
CASSSDRDGTQYF
>15|NA|NA|TRBV11-2|TRBJ2-5
TGTGCCAGCAGCCGGGGTGACCGGGCTTGGGAGACCCAGTACTTC
CASSRGDRAWETQYF
>14|TRBD1|NA|TRBV4-1|TRBJ2-1
TGCGCCAGCAGGGACAGGGTCTCCTACAATGAGCAGTTCTTC
CASRDRVSYNEQFF
>14|NA|NA|TRBV27|TRBJ1-2
TGTGCCAGCAGTAAGAATACAGATAACTATGGCTACACCTTC
CASSKNTDNYGYTF
>13|NA|few|TRBV6-1|TRBJ1-5
TGTGCCAGCACAGCGGGGTTAAATCAGCCCCAGCATTTT
CASTAGLNQPQHF
>15|TRBD2|NA|TRBV27|TRBJ2-7
TGTGCCAGCCTTACCACGACTAGCGGTGCCTACGAGCAGTACTTC
CASLTTTSGAYEQYF
>18|TRBD2|many|TRBV5-1|TRBJ2-3
TGCGCCAGCAGCTCCCAGCAGCGGGGGAGTCTTCGCACAGATACGCAGTATTTT
CASSSQQRGSLRTDTQYF
>15|NA|once|TRBV28|TRBJ1-4
TGTGCCAGCAGTTTCCAGGCAGCAACTAATGAAAAACTGTTTTTT
CASSFQAATNEKLFF
>16|TRBD2|NA|TRBV19|TRBJ2-1
TGTGCCAGTAACGAAGCTAGCGGGAGGGGGTACAATGAGCAGTTCTTC
CASNEASGRGYNEQFF
>14|TRBD2|NA|TRBV7-3|TRBJ2-2
TGTGCCAGCCGGACTAGCGGGAGGGACGGGGAGCTGTTTTTT
CASRTSGRDGELFF
>10|NA|NA|TRBV10-2|TRBJ2-7
TGCGCCACACAAGACTACGAGCAGTACTTC
CATQDYEQYF
>18|TRBD2|NA|TRBV9|TRBJ2-5
TGTGCCAGCAGCGAAGGGACTAGCGGGGGGGTTCTCCAAGAGACCCAGTACTTC
CASSEGTSGGVLQETQYF
>15|NA|once|TRBV27|TRBJ2-1
TGTGCCAGCAGTTTGGGGGCAGCGAGTTACAATGAGCAGTTCTTC
CASSLGAASYNEQFF
>16|TRBD2|NA|TRBV27|TRBJ2-7
TGTGCCAGCAGGACTTTTCCTAGCGGGGGGCGCGACGAGCAGTACTTC
CASRTFPSGGRDEQYF